The next 9 T cell receptor beta chains were all read from a single sample in a study of shared clonotypes between healthy human individuals. Generated by immunoSEQ multiplex PCR, the TCRdb table keeps only in-frame clones and is missing some. Of about 600,000 clones listed, around 81% are singletons. Sequencing input: PBMCs. The receptors derive from a woman aged 40 to 55 in good health. Some clones in this sample may be carry-over from other donors' samples.

The J gene is TRBJ2-7, the V gene TRBV5-1; D not certain. The CDR3 is made up of 14 amino acids. V lost 1 base and J lost 0, with 8 bases in between. The germline gives CDR1 SGHRS, CDR2 YFSETQ. This CDR3 reads CASSLSRPSYEQYF. The CDR3 nucleotides are TGCGCCAGCAGCTTGTCCCGGCCCTCCTACGAGCAGTACTTC.

The chain joins TRBV11-2 to TRBJ2-6; D is uncertain. V lost 5 bases and J 2 bases, leaving 13 bases between the germline ends. The CDR3 is made up of 16 amino acids. CDR1 is SGHAT and CDR2 is FQNNGV in the germline V gene. CDR3 protein: CASSPQGVAGANVLTF. CDR3 nucleotide sequence: TGTGCCAGCAGCCCCCAAGGAGTCGCTGGGGCCAACGTCCTGACTTTC. The full variable domain, rest sourced from reference TRBV11-2 and TRBJ2-6, is EAGVAQSPRYKIIEKRQSVAFWCNPISGHATLYWYQQILGQGPKLLIQFQNNGVVDDSQLPKDRFSAERLKGVDSTLKIQPAKLEDSAVYLCASSPQGVAGANVLTFGAGSRLTVL.

The gene calls are TRBV11-2 and TRBJ2-2; the D gene is possibly TRBD1 (6 bases). V lost 0 bases to trimming and J lost 0 bases, with 14 bases between them. The CDR3 consists of 18 residues. The germline V gene has CDR1 SGHAT and CDR2 FQNNGV. CDR3 sequence: CASSLEPGQPANTGELFF. The CDR3 region has the DNA TGTGCCAGCAGCTTAGAGCCCGGACAGCCCGCGAACACCGGGGAGCTGTTTTTT. Variable domain in full (rest from reference TRBV11-2 and TRBJ2-2): EAGVAQSPRYKIIEKRQSVAFWCNPISGHATLYWYQQILGQGPKLLIQFQNNGVVDDSQLPKDRFSAERLKGVDSTLKIQPAKLEDSAVYLCASSLEPGQPANTGELFFGEGSRLTVL.

V usage is TRBV2 and J usage is TRBJ1-5; D remains unclear. Trimming stripped 2 bases from V and 5 bases from J, with 10 bases between. Germline V gene lookup returns CDR1 SNHLY and CDR2 FYNNEI. CDR3 length equals 14 residues. CDR3 nucleotide sequence: TGTGCCAGCAGTGAACGTAATGGTGATCAGCCCCAGCATTTT. Its protein is CASSERNGDQPQHF.

This rearrangement joins TRBV6-4 to TRBJ1-2; 8 bases fit TRBD1. Looked up from germline, CDR1 is MRHNA and CDR2 is SNTAGT. V lost 4 bases to trimming and J lost 7 bases; unmatched junction nucleotides: 20. The length of the CDR3 is 18 residues. DNA for the CDR3: TGTGCCAGCAGTGTGACAGGACTGGGACCGGGACAGGTGTCTGGCTACACCTTC. As protein: CASSVTGLGPGQVSGYTF.

This clone was seen only a few times. V is TRBV6-5 and J is TRBJ2-2, with no clear D. V lost 0 bases and J 5 bases, leaving 10 bases between the germline ends. The CDR3 is 15 residues long. Germline V gene data show CDR1 as MNHEY and CDR2 as SVGAGI. This chain's CDR3 is CASSYSSPSTGELFF. The CDR3 DNA reads TGTGCCAGCAGTTACTCGAGTCCCTCGACCGGGGAGCTGTTTTTT.

The V gene is TRBV11-2, the J gene TRBJ2-1; 8 bases map to TRBD1. This CDR3 has 14 residues. After removal of 1 base from V and 6 bases from J, the junction contained 2 bases not matched to a gene. CDR1 is SGHAT and CDR2 is FQNNGV in the germline V gene. CDR3 region: CASSLGTGFNEQFF. CDR3 sequence (DNA): TGTGCCAGCAGCTTAGGGACAGGGTTCAATGAGCAGTTCTTC.

The chain combines TRBV5-6 with TRBJ1-1; D ambiguous. This CDR3 spans 12 amino acids. The germline CDR1 and CDR2 sequences are SGHDT and YYEEEE. Between the trimmed V and J ends, which lost 1 base and 5 bases, there was a span of 6 bases. This chain's CDR3 is CASSLWETEAFF. The CDR3 nucleotides are TGTGCCAGCAGCTTGTGGGAGACTGAAGCTTTCTTT.

The chain carries TRBV7-6 and TRBJ2-5; 9 nucleotides line up with TRBD2. The CDR3 has 16 amino acids. The ends lost 4 bases at V and 4 bases at J; junction bases unmatched: 10. Germline lookup yields CDR1 SGHVS and CDR2 FNYEAQ. This chain's CDR3 is CASSSRYARGGETQYF. The CDR3 DNA reads as TGTGCCAGCAGCTCCCGCTACGCGCGGGGGGGAGAGACCCAGTACTTC. The full variable domain, completed using reference TRBV7-6 and TRBJ2-5, is GAGVSQSPRYKVTKRGQDVALRCDPISGHVSLYWYRQALGQGPEFLTYFNYEAQQDKSGLPNDRFSAERPEGSISTLTIQRTEQRDSAMYRCASSSRYARGGETQYFGPGTRLLVL.